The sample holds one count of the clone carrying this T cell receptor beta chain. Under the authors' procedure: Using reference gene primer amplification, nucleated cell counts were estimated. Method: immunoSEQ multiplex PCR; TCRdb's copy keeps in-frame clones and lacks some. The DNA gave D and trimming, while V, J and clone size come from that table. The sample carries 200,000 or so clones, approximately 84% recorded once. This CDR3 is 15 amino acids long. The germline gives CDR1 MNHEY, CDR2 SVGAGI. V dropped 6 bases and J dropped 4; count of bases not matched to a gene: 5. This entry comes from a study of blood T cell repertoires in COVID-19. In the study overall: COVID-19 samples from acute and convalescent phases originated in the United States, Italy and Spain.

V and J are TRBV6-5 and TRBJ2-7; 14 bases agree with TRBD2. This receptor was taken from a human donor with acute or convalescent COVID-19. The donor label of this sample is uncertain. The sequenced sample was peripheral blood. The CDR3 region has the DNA TGTGCCAGCAGGTACGGGACTAGCGGGGGATACGAGCAGTACTTC. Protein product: CASRYGTSGGYEQYF.